This T cell receptor beta chain was found in a study of PD-1 blockade in classical Hodgkin lymphoma. The assay was immunoSEQ multiplex PCR, and TCRdb's table has in-frame clones only and misses some. The sample records under 13,000 clones, roughly 72% being singletons. The sample's time point: cycle 4 day 1 (C4D1), after 5 to 7 weeks of nivolumab. With no exception, relapse followed autologous stem cell transplantation in all patients, and brentuximab vedotin exposure varied. By magnetic negative selection, CD4+ T cells were purified from thawed PBMCs. The length of the CDR3 is 13 residues. The V and J ends lost 6 bases and 7 bases respectively, with 15 bases between them. CDR1 and CDR2 (germline): MNHEY, SVGAGI.

The material sequenced was CD4+ T cells from blood, taken before the fourth cycle of nivolumab. This TCR was recovered from a human donor with classical Hodgkin lymphoma. The rearrangement links TRBV6-5 to TRBJ1-2, with D tentatively TRBD1 (5 bases). The chain's CDR3 is CASRIQAKSGYTF. As DNA, the CDR3 is TGTGCCAGCAGGATACAGGCGAAGTCTGGCTACACCTTC.